A selection of T cell receptor beta chains follows, all from one sample in a study of blood T cell repertoires in COVID-19. Using immunoSEQ multiplex PCR, the repertoire was profiled, and TCRdb retains in-frame clones only, with some absent. The data hold approximately 100,000 clones, with about 88% observed a single time. The sequencing sample was made of peripheral blood. These receptors all come from a human donor in a cohort sampled during active COVID-19. Each CDR3 is given with its conserved first and last residue. The order of the fields is V gene, D gene, J gene, clone size, CDR3 length, CDR3 protein, CDR3 DNA. D genes are given only for firm matches. Rows give clone size only sometimes, using once, few, many, or a class for an expanded clone.

V gene: TRBV29-1; D gene: -; J gene: TRBJ1-1; clone size: many; CDR3 length: 12; CDR3 protein: CSVDSGNTEAFF; CDR3 DNA: TGCAGCGTTGATTCGGGTAACACTGAAGCTTTCTTT
V gene: TRBV11-2; D gene: TRBD2; J gene: TRBJ2-3; clone size: -; CDR3 length: 15; CDR3 protein: CASSLRGGGTDTQYF; CDR3 DNA: TGTGCCAGCAGCTTACGGGGGGGCGGTACAGATACGCAGTATTTT
V gene: TRBV12-3/TRBV12-4; D gene: -; J gene: TRBJ2-5; clone size: -; CDR3 length: 12; CDR3 protein: CASSFGQETQYF; CDR3 DNA: TGTGCCAGCAGTTTTGGTCAGGAGACCCAGTACTTC
V gene: TRBV6-5; D gene: -; J gene: TRBJ1-1; clone size: -; CDR3 length: 15; CDR3 protein: CASRSEQGLNTEAFF; CDR3 DNA: TGTGCCAGCAGGTCAGAACAGGGATTGAACACTGAAGCTTTCTTT
V gene: TRBV28; D gene: TRBD2; J gene: TRBJ2-1; clone size: -; CDR3 length: 14; CDR3 protein: CASILGGSNHEQFF; CDR3 DNA: TGTGCCAGCATCCTGGGGGGGAGTAACCATGAGCAGTTCTTC
V gene: TRBV7-2; D gene: -; J gene: TRBJ2-1; clone size: -; CDR3 length: 14; CDR3 protein: CASSLFGTYNEQFF; CDR3 DNA: TGTGCCAGCAGCCTCTTCGGGACTTACAATGAGCAGTTCTTC
V gene: TRBV4-1; D gene: TRBD1; J gene: TRBJ2-5; clone size: -; CDR3 length: 14; CDR3 protein: CASSQRQGQETQYF; CDR3 DNA: TGCGCCAGCAGCCAACGACAGGGCCAAGAGACCCAGTACTTC
V gene: TRBV10-3; D gene: TRBD2; J gene: TRBJ2-3; clone size: -; CDR3 length: 12; CDR3 protein: CATAGGSDTQYF; CDR3 DNA: TGTGCCACCGCGGGAGGTTCGGATACGCAGTATTTT
V gene: TRBV19; D gene: TRBD2; J gene: TRBJ2-7; clone size: once; CDR3 length: 15; CDR3 protein: CASSWTSGDAYEQYF; CDR3 DNA: TGTGCCAGTAGCTGGACTAGCGGGGATGCCTACGAGCAGTACTTC
V gene: TRBV11-2; D gene: -; J gene: TRBJ1-1; clone size: -; CDR3 length: 16; CDR3 protein: CASSKGGTGMNTEAFF; CDR3 DNA: TGTGCCAGCAGCAAAGGGGGAACAGGGATGAACACTGAAGCTTTCTTT
V gene: TRBV18; D gene: -; J gene: TRBJ2-7; clone size: -; CDR3 length: 14; CDR3 protein: CASSPRGITDEQYF; CDR3 DNA: TGTGCCAGCTCACCGCGGGGAATTACGGACGAGCAGTACTTC
V gene: TRBV7-3; D gene: TRBD2; J gene: TRBJ2-3; clone size: -; CDR3 length: 15; CDR3 protein: CASSSQAGSTDTQYF; CDR3 DNA: TGTGCCAGCAGCTCCCAAGCGGGAAGCACAGATACGCAGTATTTT
V gene: TRBV5-1; D gene: -; J gene: TRBJ1-1; clone size: -; CDR3 length: 15; CDR3 protein: CASSLLGGLDTEAFF; CDR3 DNA: TGCGCCAGCAGCCTACTGGGGGGGCTGGACACTGAAGCTTTCTTT
V gene: TRBV9; D gene: TRBD1; J gene: TRBJ1-6; clone size: -; CDR3 length: 20; CDR3 protein: CASSVNPTGTGGSYNSPLHF; CDR3 DNA: TGTGCCAGCAGCGTAAACCCTACCGGGACAGGCGGGTCCTATAATTCACCCCTCCACTTT
V gene: TRBV2; D gene: -; J gene: TRBJ1-2; clone size: -; CDR3 length: 11; CDR3 protein: CASSAGPGYTF; CDR3 DNA: TGTGCCAGCAGCGCGGGACCCGGCTACACCTTC
V gene: TRBV4-2; D gene: -; J gene: TRBJ2-3; clone size: -; CDR3 length: 13; CDR3 protein: CASSQQRGDTQYF; CDR3 DNA: TGTGCCAGCAGCCAACAACGGGGGGATACGCAGTATTTT
V gene: TRBV30; D gene: -; J gene: TRBJ1-2; clone size: once; CDR3 length: 13; CDR3 protein: CAWSLGRSPGYTF; CDR3 DNA: TGTGCCTGGAGTTTGGGCCGCTCTCCTGGCTACACCTTC
V gene: TRBV7-9; D gene: -; J gene: TRBJ1-1; clone size: once; CDR3 length: 13; CDR3 protein: CASSSLSYTEAFF; CDR3 DNA: TGTGCCAGCAGCTCGTTGTCGTACACTGAAGCTTTCTTT
V gene: TRBV5-1; D gene: TRBD1; J gene: TRBJ1-2; clone size: -; CDR3 length: 12; CDR3 protein: CASSQGQGGYTF; CDR3 DNA: TGCGCCAGCAGCCAAGGACAGGGCGGCTACACCTTC
V gene: TRBV5-1; D gene: -; J gene: TRBJ2-7; clone size: -; CDR3 length: 15; CDR3 protein: CASSLALDFTYEQYF; CDR3 DNA: TGCGCCAGCAGCTTGGCCCTGGACTTTACCTACGAGCAGTACTTC
V gene: TRBV3-1/TRBV3-2; D gene: -; J gene: TRBJ2-7; clone size: -; CDR3 length: 15; CDR3 protein: CASSQDRAGPYEQYF; CDR3 DNA: TGTGCCAGCAGCCAAGATCGGGCAGGGCCCTACGAGCAGTACTTC
V gene: TRBV28; D gene: -; J gene: TRBJ2-7; clone size: -; CDR3 length: 15; CDR3 protein: CASNVDTALSYEQYF; CDR3 DNA: TGTGCCAGCAATGTGGACACTGCCCTATCCTACGAGCAGTACTTC
V gene: TRBV28; D gene: -; J gene: TRBJ1-5; clone size: -; CDR3 length: 14; CDR3 protein: CASSLVQRGQPQHF; CDR3 DNA: TGTGCCAGCAGTCTTGTCCAGAGGGGGCAGCCCCAGCATTTT
V gene: TRBV7-9; D gene: TRBD2; J gene: TRBJ2-5; clone size: -; CDR3 length: 17; CDR3 protein: CASSLVLGREGQETQYF; CDR3 DNA: TGTGCCAGCAGCTTAGTGCTCGGGCGGGAGGGGCAAGAGACCCAGTACTTC
V gene: TRBV5-1; D gene: -; J gene: TRBJ1-1; clone size: -; CDR3 length: 13; CDR3 protein: CASSATGYSEAFF; CDR3 DNA: TGCGCCAGCAGCGCTACAGGGTACTCTGAAGCTTTCTTT
V gene: TRBV12-3/TRBV12-4; D gene: -; J gene: TRBJ2-3; clone size: -; CDR3 length: 13; CDR3 protein: CASRPGISDTQYF; CDR3 DNA: TGTGCCAGCAGACCCGGGATATCGGATACGCAGTATTTT
V gene: TRBV5-6; D gene: TRBD2; J gene: TRBJ2-7; clone size: -; CDR3 length: 16; CDR3 protein: CASSLTGTSGTYEQYF; CDR3 DNA: TGTGCCAGCAGCTTGACGGGGACTAGCGGCACCTACGAGCAGTACTTC
V gene: TRBV27; D gene: TRBD2; J gene: TRBJ2-5; clone size: -; CDR3 length: 15; CDR3 protein: CASSARTSGMETQYF; CDR3 DNA: TGTGCCAGCAGTGCCAGGACTAGCGGAATGGAGACCCAGTACTTC
V gene: TRBV7-6; D gene: TRBD1; J gene: TRBJ1-1; clone size: -; CDR3 length: 14; CDR3 protein: CASSLGQTNTEAFF; CDR3 DNA: TGTGCCAGCAGCTTGGGACAGACAAACACTGAAGCTTTCTTT
V gene: TRBV4-3; D gene: -; J gene: TRBJ2-2; clone size: -; CDR3 length: 17; CDR3 protein: CASSQAPVTGLTGELFF; CDR3 DNA: TGCGCCAGCAGCCAAGCCCCTGTGACAGGACTGACCGGGGAGCTGTTTTTT
V gene: TRBV6-5; D gene: TRBD1; J gene: TRBJ1-6; clone size: -; CDR3 length: 16; CDR3 protein: CASSYFGTGPDSPLHF; CDR3 DNA: TGTGCCAGCAGTTACTTCGGGACAGGCCCCGATTCACCCCTCCACTTT
V gene: TRBV10-3; D gene: -; J gene: TRBJ1-1; clone size: few; CDR3 length: 13; CDR3 protein: CAIGAGDGTEAFF; CDR3 DNA: TGTGCCATCGGGGCGGGGGATGGCACTGAAGCTTTCTTT
V gene: TRBV5-1; D gene: TRBD2; J gene: TRBJ2-7; clone size: -; CDR3 length: 14; CDR3 protein: CASSLGAGAPEQYF; CDR3 DNA: TGCGCCAGCAGCTTGGGGGCGGGAGCCCCCGAGCAGTACTTC
V gene: TRBV5-4; D gene: TRBD1; J gene: TRBJ1-4; clone size: -; CDR3 length: 15; CDR3 protein: CASSYSGGTNEKLFF; CDR3 DNA: TGTGCCAGCAGCTACTCAGGGGGCACTAATGAAAAACTGTTTTTT
V gene: TRBV3-1/TRBV3-2; D gene: TRBD2; J gene: TRBJ2-7; clone size: once; CDR3 length: 17; CDR3 protein: CASSATGTTRRGYEQYF; CDR3 DNA: TGTGCCAGCAGCGCCACCGGGACTACTAGACGGGGCTACGAGCAGTACTTC
V gene: TRBV30; D gene: TRBD2; J gene: TRBJ2-3; clone size: -; CDR3 length: 15; CDR3 protein: CAWSVSGGAPDTQYF; CDR3 DNA: TGTGCCTGGAGTGTAAGCGGGGGGGCCCCAGATACGCAGTATTTT
V gene: TRBV6-6; D gene: TRBD2; J gene: TRBJ2-4; clone size: -; CDR3 length: 14; CDR3 protein: CASSLAGVQNIQYF; CDR3 DNA: TGTGCCAGCAGCTTAGCGGGAGTCCAAAACATTCAGTACTTC
V gene: TRBV6-4; D gene: -; J gene: TRBJ2-1; clone size: -; CDR3 length: 14; CDR3 protein: CASSVSDSDNEQFF; CDR3 DNA: TGTGCCAGCAGTGTCTCCGACAGCGACAATGAGCAGTTCTTC
V gene: TRBV7-2; D gene: TRBD1; J gene: TRBJ1-5; clone size: -; CDR3 length: 14; CDR3 protein: CASSFDRGYMPQHF; CDR3 DNA: TGTGCCAGCAGCTTCGACAGGGGCTATATGCCCCAGCATTTT
V gene: TRBV28; D gene: TRBD1; J gene: TRBJ1-5; clone size: -; CDR3 length: 17; CDR3 protein: CASRTTGTVYSNQPQHF; CDR3 DNA: TGTGCCAGCAGAACTACCGGGACAGTTTATAGCAATCAGCCCCAGCATTTT
V gene: TRBV11-2; D gene: -; J gene: TRBJ1-3; clone size: -; CDR3 length: 15; CDR3 protein: CASSLEPRSGNTIYF; CDR3 DNA: TGTGCCAGCAGCTTGGAGCCTCGCTCTGGAAACACCATATATTTT
V gene: TRBV11-3; D gene: TRBD1; J gene: TRBJ2-1; clone size: -; CDR3 length: 13; CDR3 protein: CASGQDFYNEQFF; CDR3 DNA: TGTGCCAGCGGACAGGACTTTTACAATGAGCAGTTCTTC
V gene: TRBV24-1; D gene: -; J gene: TRBJ1-4; clone size: -; CDR3 length: 14; CDR3 protein: CATSEAGTNEKLFF; CDR3 DNA: TGTGCCACCAGTGAGGCCGGGACTAATGAAAAACTGTTTTTT
V gene: TRBV3-1/TRBV3-2; D gene: TRBD1; J gene: TRBJ1-5; clone size: -; CDR3 length: 14; CDR3 protein: CASSQGTGVQPQHF; CDR3 DNA: TGTGCCAGCAGCCAAGGGACAGGGGTTCAGCCCCAGCATTTT
V gene: TRBV30; D gene: TRBD1; J gene: TRBJ2-7; clone size: -; CDR3 length: 15; CDR3 protein: CAWSEAAGGSYEQYF; CDR3 DNA: TGTGCCTGGAGTGAAGCGGCAGGGGGTAGCTACGAGCAGTACTTC
V gene: TRBV7-8; D gene: TRBD2; J gene: TRBJ2-2; clone size: -; CDR3 length: 15; CDR3 protein: CASSSYSGYAGELFF; CDR3 DNA: TGTGCCAGCAGCTCGTATAGCGGGTACGCCGGGGAGCTGTTTTTT
V gene: TRBV5-6; D gene: TRBD1; J gene: TRBJ1-4; clone size: -; CDR3 length: 15; CDR3 protein: CASSSTTGSYEKLFF; CDR3 DNA: TGTGCCAGCAGCAGCACGACAGGGTCTTATGAAAAACTGTTTTTT
V gene: TRBV3-1/TRBV3-2; D gene: TRBD2; J gene: TRBJ2-5; clone size: -; CDR3 length: 15; CDR3 protein: CASSQVGGLQETQYF; CDR3 DNA: TGTGCCAGCAGCCAAGTGGGAGGGCTACAAGAGACCCAGTACTTC
V gene: TRBV5-1; D gene: TRBD1; J gene: TRBJ2-1; clone size: -; CDR3 length: 14; CDR3 protein: CASSPGQGGDEQFF; CDR3 DNA: TGCGCCAGCTCCCCGGGACAGGGGGGGGATGAGCAGTTCTTC
V gene: TRBV10-3; D gene: -; J gene: TRBJ1-2; clone size: -; CDR3 length: 12; CDR3 protein: CAISESGGGYTF; CDR3 DNA: TGTGCCATCAGTGAGTCCGGGGGTGGCTACACCTTC